What follows are 26 T cell receptor beta chains derived from one specimen sequenced in a study of post-analysis software for immune sequencing data. Their antigens remain unidentified. Unique molecular identifiers were present in the TCR beta cDNA libraries. TCRdb reanalysed the PCR reads using MiXCR and keeps one entry per CDR3 protein. The sample gives about 460,000 distinct CDR3 sequences, over 35% of which show up once; around 10% is in the top ten. Findings and caveats of the study: Roughly five TRBV segments were more frequent in patients than controls; TRBV5-6, TRBV5-1 and TRBV20-1 belonged to this group.

The sequenced sample consisted of blood. Receptors originate from a girl aged 10 to 17 with multiple sclerosis.

The genes are TRBV5-1 and TRBJ2-1; 10 bases match TRBD2. The CDR3 contains 16 residues. Germline CDR1 reads SGHRS; CDR2 reads YFSETQ. After removal of 0 bases from V and 7 bases from J, the junction contained 7 bases not matched to a gene. The CDR3 protein is CASSLGAGGPQNEQFF. CDR3 nucleotide sequence: TGCGCCAGCAGCTTGGGAGCGGGAGGGCCTCAAAATGAGCAGTTCTTC. Using reference TRBV5-1 and TRBJ2-1 for the parts outside the CDR3, the full variable domain is KAGVTQTPRYLIKTRGQQVTLSCSPISGHRSVSWYQQTPGQGLQFLFEYFSETQRNKGNFPGRFSGRQFSNSRSEMNVSTLELGDSALYLCASSLGAGGPQNEQFFGPGTRLTVL.

The chain employs TRBV7-6 and TRBJ1-1; D remains ambiguous. Germline V lookup: CDR1 SGHVS, CDR2 FNYEAQ. Trimming pared 0 bases from V and 5 bases from J, leaving 7 bases between. CDR3 length equals 13 residues. The CDR3 loop reads CASSLALRTEAFF. In nucleotides, the CDR3 is TGTGCCAGCAGCTTAGCTTTGAGGACTGAAGCTTTCTTT.

This clonotype was seen more than once but under ten times. V gene TRBV7-8 combines with J gene TRBJ2-5; D unclear. The V gene's germline CDR1 is SGHVS and CDR2 FQNEAQ. V was clipped by 5 bases and J by 5 bases, with 15 bases between them. CDR3 size: 14 residues. The CDR3, as DNA: TGTGCCAGCAGCGCCACAGTTAGGCAGGAGACCCAGTACTTC. It translates to CASSATVRQETQYF.

CDR3 loop: CASSPNRGLEADTQYF. The CDR3 DNA sequence: TGCGCCAGCAGCCCAAACAGGGGACTGGAAGCAGATACGCAGTATTTT. The rearrangement links TRBV5-1 to TRBJ2-3; D perhaps matches TRBD1 (7 bases). The CDR3 has 16 amino acids. The V end lost 4 bases, the J end lost 4 bases, and 19 bases lay between the germline ends. The germline V gene encodes CDR1 SGHRS and CDR2 YFSETQ. The full variable domain, its missing parts supplied by reference TRBV5-1 and TRBJ2-3, is KAGVTQTPRYLIKTRGQQVTLSCSPISGHRSVSWYQQTPGQGLQFLFEYFSETQRNKGNFPGRFSGRQFSNSRSEMNVSTLELGDSALYLCASSPNRGLEADTQYFGPGTRLTVL.

Comments on this clonotype: Sequence at one end of the junction differs from germline and may be a read error. The chain joins TRBV10-3 to TRBJ2-7, with D perhaps assigned TRBD1 or TRBD2 (5 bases each). This CDR3 has 12 residues. Germline CDR1 ENHRY, CDR2 SYGVKD. The CDR3 bases are TGTGCCATCGGGGGTGTCTCCTACAAGCAGTACTTC. Protein: CAIGGVSYKQYF.

This clonotype has more than one count but fewer than ten. The chain combines TRBV4-1 with TRBJ2-4, with D maybe TRBD2 (5 bases). Trimming cost V 1 base and J 0 bases, with 7 bases left between them. Germline V gene sequence: CDR1 MGHRA, CDR2 YSYEKL. CDR3 length: 15 amino acids. Here the CDR3 reads CASSQAGIAKNIQYF. For the CDR3, the DNA is TGCGCCAGCAGCCAAGCGGGAATAGCCAAAAACATTCAGTACTTC.

J is TRBJ1-1 and V is TRBV29-1; no definite D call. CDR1 and CDR2 from the germline V gene are SQVTM and ANQGSEA. The CDR3 consists of 14 residues. V lost 1 base and J lost 5, with 14 bases in between. The CDR3 region is CSVEALRRETEAFF. CDR3 DNA sequence: TGCAGCGTTGAAGCACTTAGGAGGGAGACTGAAGCTTTCTTT.

The chain employs TRBV28 and TRBJ2-7; 10 bases are shared with TRBD1. The CDR3 totals 15 residues. Unmatched junction bases numbered 8, after V lost 7 bases and J lost 2 bases. CDR1 is MDHEN, CDR2 SYDVKM, per germline. CDR3 coding DNA: TGTGCCAGCATCGGGGGGGGGACAGGGGCCTACGAGCAGTACTTC. Residues: CASIGGGTGAYEQYF.

The table lists this clonotype with a count of one. This chain connects TRBV5-6 to TRBJ2-1, with 7 bases aligning to TRBD1. Germline assignment: CDR1 SGHDT and CDR2 YYEEEE. Unmatched junction bases numbered 7, after V lost 3 bases and J lost 4 bases. The CDR3 has 15 residues. The CDR3 loop is CASSSRQGWYNEQFF. Here the CDR3 DNA reads TGTGCCAGCAGCTCGCGACAGGGTTGGTACAATGAGCAGTTCTTC.

This clonotype appeared many times. The chain carries TRBV6-6 and TRBJ2-7; D gene uncertain. This CDR3 contains 12 residues. The germline CDR1 and CDR2 sequences are MNHNY and SVGAGI (reference sequence). V lost 5 bases and J lost 4, with 9 bases in between. The CDR3 protein is CASSRIGYEQYF. For the CDR3, the DNA is TGTGCCAGCAGTAGAATAGGGTACGAGCAGTACTTC.

V and J are TRBV12-3 or TRBV12-4 and TRBJ2-7, with D tentatively TRBD2 (5 bases). The CDR3 is made up of 13 amino acids. V lost 6 bases and J 3 bases, leaving 12 bases between the germline ends. CDR3 in DNA: TGTGCCAGCAGCCGAGGTCGGGACTACGAGCAGTACTTC. This encodes CASSRGRDYEQYF.

This chain links TRBV7-3 with TRBJ2-1; the D gene is possibly TRBD2 (6 bases). The V and J ends lost 6 bases and 3 bases respectively, with 15 bases between them. CDR3 length equals 15 residues. In germline, CDR1 is SGHTA, CDR2 FQGTGA. The CDR3 here is CASSSGLAFYNEQFF. The CDR3 DNA reads as TGTGCCAGCAGTTCCGGTCTAGCGTTCTACAATGAGCAGTTCTTC.

The CDR3 bases are TGCAGCGTTACCGCTCCGGGAGGGAGGGAGACCCAGTACTTC. Translating gives CSVTAPGGRETQYF. This chain joins TRBV29-1 and TRBJ2-7; TRBD2 matches at 8 bases. Near its end, the DNA agrees better with TRBJ2-5, so the J call may be wrong. Germline V gives CDR1 SQVTM, CDR2 ANQGSEA. The CDR3 is 14 amino acids.

This clonotype has a handful of counts. This chain joins TRBV20-1 and TRBJ2-7, with 8 bases fitting TRBD2. Looked up from germline, CDR1 is DFQATT and CDR2 is SNEGSKA (reference sequence). This CDR3 is built from 15 residues. The V segment lost 0 bases and the J segment 0 bases; nucleotides outside the gene matches: 4. The CDR3 DNA reads TGCAGTGCTAGAGATGCGGGAGGCCCCTCCTACGAGCAGTACTTC. This translates into CSARDAGGPSYEQYF.

This clonotype has only a few counts. The CDR3 nucleotides are TGTGCCAGCAGTGGGGCCTATGGCTACACCTTC. The encoded protein is CASSGAYGYTF. The chain has TRBV6-1 and TRBJ1-2; no firm D call. The ends were cut back, 4 bases at V and 4 bases at J, with 4 bases in the middle. The CDR3 covers 11 residues. Germline V lookup: CDR1 MNHNS, CDR2 SASEGT.

For the CDR3, the DNA is TGTGCCACCAGCAGAGATCGGGACACAGATACGCAGTATTTT. Amino acids: CATSRDRDTDTQYF. This chain connects TRBV15 to TRBJ2-3, with D possibly matching TRBD2 (5 bases). Between the trimmed V and J ends, which lost 0 bases and 2 bases, there was a span of 6 bases. The CDR3 loop spans 14 amino acids. CDR1 and CDR2 from the germline V gene are LNHNV and YYDKDF (reference sequence). Together with reference TRBV15 and TRBJ2-3, the CDR3 gives the full variable domain: DAMVIQNPRYQVTQFGKPVTLSCSQTLNHNVMYWYQQKSSQAPKLLFHYYDKDFNNEADTPDNFQSRRPNTSFCFLDIRSPGLGDTAMYLCATSRDRDTDTQYFGPGTRLTVL.

This clonotype was seen a few times. The V and J genes are TRBV3-1 and TRBJ2-7, with 9 bases aligning to TRBD2. This CDR3 contains 14 residues. With 6 bases clipped from V and 5 bases from J, the junction kept 8 bases outside the gene matches. CDR1 LGHDT and CDR2 YNNKEL come from the germline V gene (reference sequence). CDR3 residues: CASRKSGRFNEQYF. CDR3 nucleotide sequence: TGTGCCAGCAGGAAGAGCGGGAGGTTCAACGAGCAGTACTTC.

In this sample, this clonotype turned up a few times. This chain connects TRBV10-3 to TRBJ1-5; 10 bases match TRBD1. CDR1 is ENHRY, CDR2 SYGVKD, per germline. The CDR3 has 15 residues. The ends lost 5 bases at V and 7 bases at J; junction bases unmatched: 8. The CDR3 nucleotides read TGTGCCATCAGTTCCGGGACAGGGGATAGGCAGCCCCAGCATTTT. Translating it yields CAISSGTGDRQPQHF.

This clonotype was seen a handful of times. The V and J genes are TRBV5-1 and TRBJ2-5, with a weak D call TRBD1 (6 bases). Germline-derived CDR1 and CDR2 are SGHRS and YFSETQ. The CDR3 extends over 20 amino acids. Trimming pared 0 bases from V and 3 bases from J, leaving 27 bases between. CDR3 DNA: TGCGCCAGCAGCTTGGAAAACAATAAGGTGCAGGGGTATTTGGAAGAGACCCAGTACTTC. Its protein product is CASSLENNKVQGYLEETQYF.

The chain joins TRBV5-1 to TRBJ1-2, with 10 positions matching TRBD1. Trimming removed 5 bases from V and 6 bases from J; junction bases left unmatched: 7. The CDR3 runs to 14 residues. CDR1 SGHRS and CDR2 YFSETQ come from the germline V gene. The CDR3 DNA follows: TGCGCCAGCAGGCCCGGGACAGGGGATCATGGCTACACCTTC. It yields the protein CASRPGTGDHGYTF.

This clonotype turned up a few times. The J gene is TRBJ2-3, the V gene TRBV4-3; a weak D match, TRBD2 (5 bases). The CDR3 sequence is 15 residues long. Germline-derived CDR1 and CDR2 are LGHNA and YSLEER. The V and J ends lost 0 bases and 3 bases respectively, with 10 bases between them. The CDR3 loop is CASSQDLAGTDTQYF. For the CDR3, the DNA is TGCGCCAGCAGCCAAGATTTGGCGGGTACAGATACGCAGTATTTT.

The V gene is TRBV7-9, the J gene TRBJ2-1; unclear D gene. The CDR3 runs 10 residues. Per the germline V gene, CDR1 is SEHNR and CDR2 is FQNEAQ (reference sequence). The V and J ends lost 6 bases and 8 bases respectively, with 5 bases between them. CDR3 DNA: TGTGCCAGCAGTGTAGATGAGCAGTTCTTC. Its translation is CASSVDEQFF.

The chain combines TRBV20-1 with TRBJ1-1; D not resolved. This CDR3 has 14 residues. The V end lost 3 bases, the J end lost 2 bases, and 13 bases lay between the germline ends. Germline lookup yields CDR1 DFQATT and CDR2 SNEGSKA (reference sequence). The CDR3 nucleotides read TGCAGTGCTAGTGAAACCAGCGTAAACACTGAAGCTTTCTTT. Translating it yields CSASETSVNTEAFF.

This sequence joins TRBV5-1 and TRBJ2-1; 11 bases agree with TRBD2. The length of the CDR3 is 16 residues. V was clipped by 4 bases and J by 0 bases; unmatched bases: 3. Germline assignment: CDR1 SGHRS and CDR2 YFSETQ. The CDR3: CASSITSGGSYNEQFF. CDR3 DNA: TGCGCCAGCAGCATAACTAGCGGGGGCTCCTACAATGAGCAGTTCTTC.

V usage is TRBV29-1 and J usage is TRBJ2-7; weak D call: TRBD2 (6 bases). The CDR3 loop spans 15 amino acids. Germline-derived CDR1 and CDR2 are SQVTM and ANQGSEA. Trimming removed 0 bases from V and 6 bases from J, with 18 bases in between. CDR3 sequence: CSVEDRGTSRGEQYF. For the CDR3, the DNA is TGCAGCGTTGAAGATCGGGGCACTAGCCGTGGCGAGCAGTACTTC.

The chain carries TRBV2 and TRBJ2-6; D perhaps matches TRBD2 (6 bases). V lost 1 base and J 2 bases, leaving 6 bases between the germline ends. The CDR3 has 15 residues. The V gene's germline CDR1 is SNHLY and CDR2 FYNNEI. CDR3 coding DNA: TGTGCCAGCAGTGAAGGACTAGCTGGGGCCAACGTCCTGACTTTC. It encodes CASSEGLAGANVLTF. Complete variable domain (other parts from reference TRBV2 and TRBJ2-6): EPEVTQTPSHQVTQMGQEVILRCVPISNHLYFYWYRQILGQKVEFLVSFYNNEISEKSEIFDDQFSVERPDGSNFTLKIRSTKLEDSAMYFCASSEGLAGANVLTFGAGSRLTVL.